A single sample gave rise to the 7 T cell receptor beta chains below, sequenced in a study of multiple sclerosis patients with progressive multifocal leukoencephalopathy. Only in-frame clones appear in the TCRdb table, and some are missing; sequencing was by immunoSEQ multiplex PCR. The profile shows around 30,000 clones, just under 90% of them singletons. The time point denotes: 5 to 6 months of natalizumab therapy. This sample comprised PBMCs, obtained from a patient treated with natalizumab. The receptors derive from a human donor with multiple sclerosis.

J is TRBJ2-1 and V is TRBV7-3, with 7 bases aligning to TRBD1. The CDR3 covers 15 residues. Germline CDR1 reads SGHTA; CDR2 reads FQGTGA. J gave up 2 bases and V 5 bases, and 6 bases lay outside the gene matches. The CDR3 coding sequence is TGTGCCAGCAGCCCCCCCGGGACAGCCTACAATGAGCAGTTCTTC. It translates to CASSPPGTAYNEQFF.

J is TRBJ1-6 and V is TRBV10-3; no definite D call. The V end lost 3 bases, the J end lost 10 bases, and 19 bases lay between the germline ends. The CDR3 runs to 16 residues. Germline CDR1 ENHRY, CDR2 SYGVKD. CDR3 sequence (DNA): TGTGCCATCAGTGATTCCCGGGCACGGGTGGAATCACCCCTCCACTTT. Translating gives CAISDSRARVESPLHF.

This chain links TRBV5-4 with TRBJ1-1; perhaps TRBD1 as D (6 bases). The length of the CDR3 is 13 residues. Trimming removed 4 bases from V and 2 bases from J, with 9 bases in between. Per the germline V gene, CDR1 is SGHNT and CDR2 is YYREEE (reference sequence). CDR3 sequence: CASSPGVNTEAFF. The CDR3 DNA sequence: TGTGCCAGCAGCCCAGGGGTCAACACTGAAGCTTTCTTT. Full variable domain (missing parts from reference TRBV5-4 and TRBJ1-1): ETGVTQSPTHLIKTRGQQVTLRCSSQSGHNTVSWYQQALGQGPQFIFQYYREEENGRGNFPPRFSGLQFPNYSSELNVNALELDDSALYLCASSPGVNTEAFFGQGTRLTVV.

The chain has TRBV12-5 and TRBJ2-1; tentatively, D is TRBD1 or TRBD2 (5 bases each). Germline lookup yields CDR1 LGHNT and CDR2 FRNRAP. This CDR3 is 19 amino acids long. Deletions cut 0 bases from V and 0 bases from J, with 18 bases between. CDR3 nucleotide sequence: TGTGCTAGTGGTTTGGTACGGTGGGACGGATTTAGCTCCTACAATGAGCAGTTCTTC. Its protein is CASGLVRWDGFSSYNEQFF.

This clone has a handful of counts. V and J are TRBV28 and TRBJ2-2, with 8 positions matching TRBD1. This CDR3 spans 14 amino acids. The germline gives CDR1 MDHEN, CDR2 SYDVKM. Trimming at V came to 10 bases and at J to 5 bases, leaving 9 bases not matched to a gene. This CDR3 reads CATFRGLRTGELFF. DNA of the CDR3: TGTGCCACCTTCAGGGGGCTGAGGACCGGGGAGCTGTTTTTT.

The gene calls are TRBV6-5 and TRBJ2-7; no firm D call. The CDR3 runs to 13 residues. V shed 4 bases and J shed 3 bases, with 10 bases lying between them. CDR1 and CDR2 from the germline V gene are MNHEY and SVGAGI. Here the CDR3 DNA reads TGTGCCAGCAGTTTAGTGTGGAACTACGAGCAGTACTTC. Protein product: CASSLVWNYEQYF.

The chain recombines TRBV4-3 with TRBJ1-4; perhaps TRBD1 as D (5 bases). The germline V and J ends were trimmed by 1 base and 0 bases, with 9 bases remaining between them. The CDR3 extends over 16 amino acids. The germline gives CDR1 LGHNA, CDR2 YSLEER. The CDR3 nucleotides read TGCGCCAGCAGCCAAGGACAGATTGCAACTAATGAAAAACTGTTTTTT. Translation: CASSQGQIATNEKLFF.